This TCR beta chain was recorded in a study of blood T cell repertoires in COVID-19. Study-wide context: COVID-19 samples from acute and convalescent phases originated in the United States, Italy and Spain. The analysed material was cDNA or gDNA that came from T cells, B-cell-depleted T cells, or PBMCs.

Germline CDR1 and CDR2: WSHSY and SAAADI. V trimming: 4 bases; J trimming: 2 bases; junction bases outside the gene matches: 8. CDR3 length: 17 amino acids. In the original workflow: How many nucleated cells were present was estimated from reference gene primer amplification. Generated by immunoSEQ multiplex PCR, the TCRdb table keeps only in-frame clones and is missing some. V, J and clone size reflect that table, while D and trimming were determined from the DNA. The table lists about 180,000 clones, 83% of them singletons. The V call is TRBV10-2, the J call TRBJ2-7; TRBD2 agrees at 13 bases. The receptor was isolated from a human donor in a cohort sampled during active COVID-19. Sequenced sample: peripheral blood. CDR3 nucleotides: TGCGCCAGCAGTGTATCGTCACTAGCGGGAGGGACCTACGAGCAGTACTTC. This translates into CASSVSSLAGGTYEQYF.